These 27 T cell receptor beta chains originate from one sample sequenced in a study of blood T cell repertoires in COVID-19 (dated by TCRdb to 2020 to 2022). Libraries were built with the immunoSEQ multiplex PCR assay. In its TCRdb copy, this immuneACCESS table keeps in-frame sequences only and misses some clones. Where compared with another copy, unresolved V genes explain less than half of these, and the others have no known cause. A total of roughly 130,000 clones appear in this sample, roughly nine tenths of them only once. The ten largest account for roughly 3.7% of the sample. The specimen was peripheral blood. The receptor source for this set is a man aged 50 to 59 with active COVID-19.

This clone occurred once. This chain links TRBV11-2 with TRBJ1-3; 9 bases fit TRBD1. The CDR3 totals 16 residues. V was clipped by 5 bases and J by 3 bases; unmatched bases: 8. Looked up from germline, CDR1 is SGHAT and CDR2 is FQNNGV. The CDR3 loop is CASSRSTGGYGNTIYF. CDR3 DNA: TGTGCCAGCAGCCGCTCAACAGGGGGCTATGGAAACACCATATATTTT.

This chain uses TRBV11-2 with TRBJ2-5; 9 bases align to TRBD1. V trimming: 3 bases; J trimming: 7 bases; junction bases outside the gene matches: 12. This CDR3 region has 16 residues. CDR1 is SGHAT and CDR2 is FQNNGV in the germline V gene. The CDR3 reads CASSFSGTGLFGTQYF. CDR3 coding DNA: TGTGCCAGCAGCTTCTCCGGGACAGGGTTATTTGGGACCCAGTACTTC.

The chain employs TRBV19 and TRBJ2-3, with D maybe TRBD2 (7 bases). CDR1 and CDR2 from the germline V gene are LNHDA and SQIVND (reference sequence). V was trimmed by 2 bases and J by 4 bases, leaving 10 bases between them. The CDR3 spans 14 residues. CDR3 sequence (DNA): TGTGCCAGTAGTATATCGGGGGGCCCAGATACGCAGTATTTT. This translates into CASSISGGPDTQYF.

This chain connects TRBV9 to TRBJ2-1; 7 bases align to TRBD2. The CDR3 is 13 amino acids. Trimming cost V 2 bases and J 9 bases; bases outside gene matches: 5. The germline V gene encodes CDR1 SGDLS and CDR2 YYNGEE. CDR3: CASSVSGEGEQFF. The CDR3 nucleotides read TGTGCCAGCAGCGTTTCCGGGGAGGGTGAGCAGTTCTTC.

This clone was seen only once. This chain links TRBV12-1 with TRBJ1-3; TRBD1, the table's D call, lacks a check against the DNA. TRBV12-1 is an annotated pseudogene. This CDR3 spans 17 amino acids. The CDR3 sequence is CASSFYDRLSSGNTIYF. CDR3 DNA: TGTGCCAGCAGCTTTTACGACAGGTTAAGCTCTGGAAACACCATATATTTT.

The rearrangement uses TRBV3-1 (or the pseudogene TRBV3-2) and TRBJ1-1; possibly TRBD1 for D (5 bases). CDR1 is LGHDT, CDR2 YNNKEL, per germline (reference sequence). V lost 4 bases to trimming and J lost 4 bases, with 13 bases between them. This CDR3 is built from 14 residues. The CDR3 region is CASSPQGGSTEAFF. For the CDR3, the DNA is TGTGCCAGCAGCCCTCAGGGAGGGAGCACTGAAGCTTTCTTT.

J is TRBJ2-3 and V is TRBV11-2, with D possibly being TRBD2 (5 bases). Germline CDR1 reads SGHAT; CDR2 reads FQNNGV. The CDR3 totals 17 residues. V lost 5 bases, J lost 2 bases, and 20 bases lay in between. The CDR3 coding sequence is TGTGCCAGCAGCCACAATAGGAGAGGGAGAAACACAGATACGCAGTATTTT. It codes for CASSHNRRGRNTDTQYF.

V usage is TRBV28 and J usage is TRBJ1-5; D remains ambiguous. Per the germline V gene, CDR1 is MDHEN and CDR2 is SYDVKM. Between the trimmed V and J ends, which lost 5 bases and 2 bases, there was a span of 13 bases. The CDR3 runs 15 residues. The CDR3 DNA reads as TGTGCCAGCAGTCGCCCGGCGGGCGGCAATCAGCCCCAGCATTTT. It translates to CASSRPAGGNQPQHF. Full variable domain (missing parts from reference TRBV28 and TRBJ1-5): DVKVTQSSRYLVKRTGEKVFLECVQDMDHENMFWYRQDPGLGLRLIYFSYDVKMKEKGDIPEGYSVSREKKERFSLILESASTNQTSMYLCASSRPAGGNQPQHFGDGTRLSIL.

The genes are TRBV2 and TRBJ1-2; D may be TRBD1 (6 bases). V gave up 2 bases and J gave up 5 bases, with 24 bases separating them. Looked up from germline, CDR1 is SNHLY and CDR2 is FYNNEI. This CDR3 contains 18 residues. This chain's CDR3 is CASSEQYPGGQANYGYTF. The CDR3 nucleotides read TGTGCCAGCAGTGAACAGTACCCTGGGGGCCAAGCAAATTATGGCTACACCTTC.

This chain joins TRBV5-1 and TRBJ2-1; D remains ambiguous. Trimming shortened V by 0 bases and J by 4 bases, and 8 bases separated the two germline ends. This CDR3 contains 14 residues. Germline CDR1 SGHRS, CDR2 YFSETQ. The CDR3 sequence: CASSLAELYNEQFF. CDR3 coding DNA: TGCGCCAGCAGCTTGGCCGAGTTATACAATGAGCAGTTCTTC. The full variable domain, completed using reference TRBV5-1 and TRBJ2-1, is KAGVTQTPRYLIKTRGQQVTLSCSPISGHRSVSWYQQTPGQGLQFLFEYFSETQRNKGNFPGRFSGRQFSNSRSEMNVSTLELGDSALYLCASSLAELYNEQFFGPGTRLTVL.

The chain has TRBV5-1 and TRBJ2-2; D gene ambiguous. The CDR3 has 15 amino acids. Trimming left V 2 bases short and J 2 bases short, with 10 bases between. Germline V gene data show CDR1 as SGHRS and CDR2 as YFSETQ. The CDR3 sequence is CASSLQLSNTGELFF. The CDR3 DNA sequence: TGCGCCAGCAGCTTACAGCTGTCTAACACCGGGGAGCTGTTTTTT.

In DNA form, the CDR3 reads TGTGCCAGCAGCTCTTACATGGGCGAAGGTGAAGCTTTCTTT. It is translated as CASSSYMGEGEAFF. This chain joins TRBV5-4 and TRBJ1-1; D gene unclear. V was shortened by 3 bases and J by 7 bases, with 16 bases between the two germline ends. CDR1 SGHNT and CDR2 YYREEE come from the germline V gene (reference sequence). This CDR3 is built from 14 residues. The full variable domain, in which reference TRBV5-4 and TRBJ1-1 provide the parts outside the CDR3, is ETGVTQSPTHLIKTRGQQVTLRCSSQSGHNTVSWYQQALGQGPQFIFQYYREEENGRGNFPPRFSGLQFPNYSSELNVNALELDDSALYLCASSSYMGEGEAFFGQGTRLTVV.

This sequence joins TRBV7-6 and TRBJ1-6, with 7 bases fitting TRBD1. Unmatched junction bases numbered 14, after V lost 5 bases and J lost 7 bases. In germline, CDR1 is SGHVS, CDR2 FNYEAQ. The length of the CDR3 is 17 residues. This chain's CDR3 is CASSESTGGTANSPLHF. As DNA, the CDR3 is TGTGCCAGCAGCGAATCCACGGGGGGGACAGCCAATTCACCCCTCCACTTT.

The table lists this clone with a count of one. The genes are TRBV27 and TRBJ1-2; 7 nucleotides align to TRBD1. Trimming removed 5 bases from V and 6 bases from J; junction bases left unmatched: 6. The CDR3 extends over 13 amino acids. CDR1 and CDR2 from the germline V gene are MNHEY and SMNVEV (reference sequence). CDR3 loop: CASSPGQPDGYTF. CDR3 in DNA: TGTGCCAGCAGTCCGGGACAGCCTGATGGCTACACCTTC.

DNA for the CDR3: TGTGCCAGCAGCCGGGTAGCGGGGGTTAACAATGAGCAGTTCTTC. It yields the protein CASSRVAGVNNEQFF. The chain carries TRBV11-3 and TRBJ2-1; 9 positions match TRBD2. The CDR3 spans 15 residues. Germline loops: CDR1 SGHNT, CDR2 YENEEA. V gave up 5 bases and J gave up 5 bases; unmatched junction bases: 7.

The chain carries TRBV19 and TRBJ2-1, with TRBD2 matching over 7 bases. This CDR3 has 18 amino acids. CDR1 and CDR2 from the germline V gene are LNHDA and SQIVND (reference sequence). V lost 1 base, J lost 3 bases, and 12 bases stayed unmatched. The CDR3 spells CASSIVGLAAGYYNEQFF. The DNA for the CDR3 is TGTGCCAGTAGTATAGTAGGGCTAGCGGCGGGCTACTACAATGAGCAGTTCTTC.

This chain connects TRBV7-2 to TRBJ1-1; 7 nucleotides agree with TRBD1. In germline, CDR1 is SGHTA, CDR2 FQGNSA. The CDR3 is 14 amino acids. V shed 5 bases and J 1 base; nucleotides not matched to a gene: 4. The CDR3 sequence is CASSPQGGNTEAFF. In DNA, the CDR3 is TGTGCCAGCAGCCCGCAGGGGGGGAACACTGAAGCTTTCTTT.

The rearrangement joins TRBV3-1 (or the pseudogene TRBV3-2) to TRBJ1-6, with a possible D match to TRBD1 (5 bases). Trimming removed 4 bases at V and 5 bases at J, with 6 bases between. The CDR3 is 13 residues long. Looked up from germline, CDR1 is LGHDT and CDR2 is YNNKEL (reference sequence). The CDR3 here is CASSLRDNSPLHF. The CDR3 nucleotides read TGTGCCAGCAGCCTCAGGGATAATTCACCCCTCCACTTT.

This clone was picked up a small number of times. Other DNA sequences in the sample encode the same CDR3. The genes are TRBV2 and TRBJ1-2, with D perhaps TRBD1 (6 bases). The V gene's germline CDR1 is SNHLY and CDR2 FYNNEI. The CDR3 runs to 13 residues. V was shortened by 5 bases and J by 0 bases, with 7 bases between the two germline ends. CDR3 sequence: CASSWDTNYGYTF. Written as DNA, the CDR3 is TGTGCCAGCAGTTGGGACACTAACTATGGCTACACCTTC.

This chain links TRBV6-6 with TRBJ1-5, with a tentative D call TRBD1 (5 bases). With 5 bases removed from V and 5 bases from J, the gap between germline ends came to 13 bases. The CDR3 is made up of 14 amino acids. Germline lookup yields CDR1 MNHNY and CDR2 SVGAGI (reference sequence). DNA of the CDR3: TGTGCCAGCAGTCCCCAGGGAAAAGATCAGCCCCAGCATTTT. As protein: CASSPQGKDQPQHF.

The chain uses TRBV7-2 and TRBJ2-2; 11 bases line up with TRBD2. Germline CDR1 and CDR2: SGHTA and FQGNSA. The CDR3 has 16 amino acids. J lost 3 bases, V lost 4 bases, and 4 bases had no gene match. CDR3 residues: CASSSTSGGYTGELFF. In DNA form, the CDR3 reads TGTGCCAGCAGCTCTACTAGCGGGGGATACACCGGGGAGCTGTTTTTT.

The rearrangement links TRBV9 to TRBJ1-6, with 7 bases aligning to TRBD1. The CDR3 sequence is 15 residues long. Germline CDR1 is SGDLS and CDR2 is YYNGEE. V was pared by 3 bases and J by 6 bases, with 6 bases of the junction left unmatched. CDR3 DNA: TGTGCCAGCAGCGAGATGACAGGGACTAATTCACCCCTCCACTTT. Translated: CASSEMTGTNSPLHF.

The J gene is TRBJ2-7, the V gene TRBV7-9; D is undetermined. Per germline, CDR1 SEHNR and CDR2 FQNEAQ (reference sequence). The CDR3 sequence is 11 residues long. V lost 1 base, J lost 6 bases, and 4 bases lay in between. DNA of the CDR3: TGTGCCAGCAGCTTAGATCGCGAGCAGTACTTC. Translated, it gives CASSLDREQYF.

The chain has TRBV5-6 and TRBJ2-1; D unclear. In germline, CDR1 is SGHDT, CDR2 YYEEEE. CDR3 size: 14 residues. With 3 bases removed from V and 7 bases from J, the gap between germline ends came to 14 bases. As DNA, the CDR3 is TGTGCCAGCAGCTCCCGACGACTGGCTAATGAGCAGTTCTTC. It yields the protein CASSSRRLANEQFF. The full variable domain, its missing parts supplied by reference TRBV5-6 and TRBJ2-1, is DAGVTQSPTHLIKTRGQQVTLRCSPKSGHDTVSWYQQALGQGPQFIFQYYEEEERQRGNFPDRFSGHQFPNYSSELNVNALLLGDSALYLCASSSRRLANEQFFGPGTRLTVL.

The genes are TRBV4-2 and TRBJ2-1, with TRBD2 matching 14 bases. The germline CDR1 and CDR2 sequences are LGHNA and YNFKEQ. This CDR3 is 21 amino acids long. V was clipped by 1 base and J by 3 bases; unmatched bases: 14. The CDR3: CASSQARPGLAGARNYNEQFF. DNA for the CDR3: TGTGCCAGCAGCCAAGCCCGACCGGGACTAGCGGGAGCCCGGAACTACAATGAGCAGTTCTTC.

The chain combines TRBV9 with TRBJ2-1, with 7 bases aligning to TRBD2. V trimming: 4 bases; J trimming: 5 bases; junction bases outside the gene matches: 9. The CDR3 extends over 15 amino acids. The germline gives CDR1 SGDLS, CDR2 YYNGEE. The CDR3: CASSPGLAVHNEQFF. The CDR3 DNA sequence: TGTGCCAGCAGCCCCGGGCTAGCGGTTCACAATGAGCAGTTCTTC.

In its sample, this clone was seen once. The chain joins TRBV27 to TRBJ2-2; D unclear. The V end was cut by 3 bases, the J end by 1 base, with 3 bases between. The CDR3 runs 13 residues. Germline CDR1 and CDR2: MNHEY and SMNVEV (reference sequence). As DNA, the CDR3 is TGTGCCAGCAGTTTCCAGAACACCGGGGAGCTGTTTTTT. It specifies CASSFQNTGELFF.